In its sample, the clone carrying this TCR beta chain was seen a few times. Its antigen is unknown. One entry per CDR3 protein, called by TCRdb with MiXCR from the 5' RACE reads. Among roughly 10,000 distinct CDR3 sequences, less than 40% were seen once, and the ten largest hold 5.6%. The CDR3 consists of 13 residues. Germline V gives CDR1 SEHNR, CDR2 FQNEAQ (reference sequence). V was clipped by 1 base and J by 6 bases, with 9 bases between them. The study's findings and limits: Tumor Treg TCRs overlapped most with tumor naive CD4+ cells.

The sorted Tregs were CD4+CD25+CD127-/low cells. The genes are TRBV7-9 and TRBJ1-1; maybe TRBD1 (5 bases). The sample taken for sequencing was Tregs sorted from blood. The TCR sequence derives from a female donor with breast cancer. The CDR3 protein is CASSLEQGPEAFF. Written as DNA, the CDR3 is TGTGCCAGCAGCTTAGAGCAGGGCCCTGAAGCTTTCTTT. The full variable domain, its missing parts supplied by reference TRBV7-9 and TRBJ1-1, is DTGVSQNPRHKITKRGQNVTFRCDPISEHNRLYWYRQTLGQGPEFLTYFQNEAQLEKSRLLSDRFSAERPKGSFSTLEIQRTEQGDSAMYLCASSLEQGPEAFFGQGTRLTVV.